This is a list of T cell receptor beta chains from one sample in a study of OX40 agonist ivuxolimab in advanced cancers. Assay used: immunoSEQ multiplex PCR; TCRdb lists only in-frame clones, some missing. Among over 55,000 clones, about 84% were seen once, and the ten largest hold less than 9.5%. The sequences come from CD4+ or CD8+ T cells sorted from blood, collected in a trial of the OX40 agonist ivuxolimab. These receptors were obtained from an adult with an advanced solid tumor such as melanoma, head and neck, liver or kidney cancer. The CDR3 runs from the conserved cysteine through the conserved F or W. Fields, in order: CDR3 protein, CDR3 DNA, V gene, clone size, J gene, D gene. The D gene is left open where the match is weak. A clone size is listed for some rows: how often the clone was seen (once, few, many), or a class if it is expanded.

CASSLFSPSGNTIYF,TGTGCCAGCAGCTTGTTCTCACCCTCTGGAAACACCATATATTTT,TRBV5-6,.,TRBJ1-3,.
CASSLDGRGYNEQFF,TGTGCCAGCAGCTTAGACGGGAGGGGCTACAATGAGCAGTTCTTC,TRBV7-3,.,TRBJ2-1,TRBD2
CASSQTSGRALDTQYF,TGTGCCAGCAGCCAAACTAGCGGGAGGGCCCTCGATACGCAGTATTTT,TRBV5-4,.,TRBJ2-3,TRBD2
CASSYLTGYYGYTF,TGTGCCAGCAGCTACCTTACAGGGTACTATGGCTACACCTTC,TRBV5-6,.,TRBJ1-2,.
CATAKPGLASGEETQYF,TGTGCCACCGCAAAACCCGGCCTTGCAAGTGGGGAAGAGACCCAGTACTTC,TRBV15,.,TRBJ2-5,.
CASTLRDSSYEQYF,TGCGCCAGCACTCTACGGGACAGCTCCTACGAGCAGTACTTC,TRBV10-1,few,TRBJ2-7,TRBD1
CASSLENTEAFF,TGTGCCAGCAGCTTGGAGAACACTGAAGCTTTCTTT,TRBV11-2,.,TRBJ1-1,.
CASSQGQNYGYTF,TGTGCCAGCAGCCAGGGACAGAACTATGGCTACACCTTC,TRBV7-9,.,TRBJ1-2,TRBD1
CASSASPGLSNTGELFF,TGTGCCAGCAGCGCAAGTCCGGGACTATCGAACACCGGGGAGCTGTTTTTT,TRBV7-9,.,TRBJ2-2,TRBD2
CASSLVPGANSPLHF,TGTGCCAGCAGCTTAGTTCCAGGGGCAAATTCACCCCTCCACTTT,TRBV7-2,once,TRBJ1-6,.
CSVENSRNYGYTF,TGCAGCGTTGAAAACAGCCGAAACTATGGCTACACCTTC,TRBV29-1,.,TRBJ1-2,.
CAISESGRGDEQFF,TGTGCCATCAGTGAGTCTGGGCGCGGGGATGAGCAGTTCTTC,TRBV10-3,.,TRBJ2-1,.
CASSDRGGNTIYF,TGTGCCAGCAGTGACAGGGGAGGAAACACCATATATTTT,TRBV2,.,TRBJ1-3,.
CASRMREGEMAEAFF,TGCGCCAGCAGAATGAGGGAGGGTGAGATGGCAGAAGCTTTCTTT,TRBV5-1,.,TRBJ1-1,.
CASSLQGFRTDTQYF,TGTGCCAGCAGCTTACAGGGATTTCGCACAGATACGCAGTATTTT,TRBV7-2,.,TRBJ2-3,.
CASSSYGDRGLAGELFF,TGCGCCAGCAGCTCGTACGGGGACAGGGGGCTCGCCGGGGAGCTGTTTTTT,TRBV5-1,.,TRBJ2-2,TRBD1